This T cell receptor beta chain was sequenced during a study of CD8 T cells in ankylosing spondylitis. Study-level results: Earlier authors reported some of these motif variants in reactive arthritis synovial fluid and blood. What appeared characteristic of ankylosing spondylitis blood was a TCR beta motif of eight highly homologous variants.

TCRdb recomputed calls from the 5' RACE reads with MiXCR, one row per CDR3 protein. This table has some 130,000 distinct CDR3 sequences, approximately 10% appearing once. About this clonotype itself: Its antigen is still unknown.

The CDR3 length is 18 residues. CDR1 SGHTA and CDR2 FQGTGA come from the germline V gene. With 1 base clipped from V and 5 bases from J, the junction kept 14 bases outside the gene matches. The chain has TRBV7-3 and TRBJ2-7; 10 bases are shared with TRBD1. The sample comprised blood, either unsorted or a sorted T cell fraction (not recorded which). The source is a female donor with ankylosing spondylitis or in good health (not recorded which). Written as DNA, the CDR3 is TGTGCCAGCAGCTTAAGGGGGAGGGGACAGGGGATTATGAACGAGCAGTACTTC. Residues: CASSLRGRGQGIMNEQYF.